This passage covers 20 T cell receptor beta chains from one sample sequenced in a study of memory CD4+ T cells and cytomegalovirus serostatus. Sequencing was performed with immunoSEQ multiplex PCR; in TCRdb, only in-frame clones are kept and a portion is missing. The repertoire consists of under 55,000 clones, with 65% to 85% occurring once and the leading ten covering 1.5% to 2%. Single viable CD3+CD4+CD8-CD45RO+ cells were sorted as the memory CD4+ T cells. Sequences were obtained from memory CD4+ T cells from blood. The receptors here all came from an adult in good health and CMV-seropositive.

This chain connects TRBV28 to TRBJ2-6, with 8 bases fitting TRBD1. CDR1 and CDR2 from the germline V gene are MDHEN and SYDVKM. The V segment lost 7 bases and the J segment 0 bases; nucleotides outside the gene matches: 11. The length of the CDR3 is 18 residues. The CDR3: CASTSAGTGASGANVLTF. In DNA form, the CDR3 reads TGTGCCAGCACTTCCGCCGGGACAGGCGCCTCTGGGGCCAACGTCCTGACTTTC.

To note about this clone: Other DNA sequences from this sample encode an identical CDR3 as well. The gene calls are TRBV5-1 and TRBJ2-2; D tentatively reads TRBD1 or TRBD2 (5 bases each). This CDR3 contains 17 residues. The ends were cut back, 0 bases at V and 0 bases at J, with 12 bases in the middle. Germline CDR1 is SGHRS and CDR2 is YFSETQ. The DNA of the CDR3 is TGCGCCAGCAGCTTGGGGCACCGGGACCCGAACACCGGGGAGCTGTTTTTT. Protein: CASSLGHRDPNTGELFF.

On this clone itself: This sample also contains other DNA sequences that code for the same CDR3. The chain carries TRBV5-4 and TRBJ1-1; no reliable D call. Germline loops: CDR1 SGHNT, CDR2 YYREEE (reference sequence). V was pared by 0 bases and J by 3 bases, with 6 bases between. The CDR3 covers 13 residues. Written as DNA, the CDR3 is TGTGCCAGCAGCTTGGGGGAATACACTGAAGCTTTCTTT. Protein sequence: CASSLGEYTEAFF.

This clone has more than one count but fewer than ten. This CDR3 reads CATSEFNEKLFF. As DNA, the CDR3 is TGTGCCACCAGCGAGTTTAATGAAAAACTGTTTTTT. V and J are TRBV15 and TRBJ1-4; D gene unclear. The CDR3 consists of 12 residues. Trimming removed 5 bases from V and 4 bases from J, with 5 bases in between. Germline V gene lookup returns CDR1 LNHNV and CDR2 YYDKDF (reference sequence).

V and J are TRBV28 and TRBJ2-4; perhaps TRBD2 as D (5 bases). The CDR3 spans 16 residues. Germline CDR1 MDHEN, CDR2 SYDVKM. Between the trimmed V and J ends, which lost 5 bases and 3 bases, there was a span of 17 bases. The DNA of the CDR3 is TGTGCCAGCAGTAGGGTATCCCTCGGGAACAAAAACATTCAGTACTTC. Translation: CASSRVSLGNKNIQYF. Full variable domain (remainder filled in from reference TRBV28 and TRBJ2-4): DVKVTQSSRYLVKRTGEKVFLECVQDMDHENMFWYRQDPGLGLRLIYFSYDVKMKEKGDIPEGYSVSREKKERFSLILESASTNQTSMYLCASSRVSLGNKNIQYFGAGTRLSVL.

This clone has a handful of counts. This sequence joins TRBV5-6 and TRBJ2-3; D possibly corresponds to TRBD1 (6 bases). This CDR3 comprises 14 residues. CDR1 is SGHDT, CDR2 YYEEEE, per germline. V lost 2 bases and J lost 2, with 9 bases in between. DNA for the CDR3: TGTGCCAGCAGCTTCCGGACAGCCACAGATACGCAGTATTTT. It specifies CASSFRTATDTQYF.

This chain joins TRBV7-8 and TRBJ1-2; a weak D match, TRBD1 (5 bases). The germline gives CDR1 SGHVS, CDR2 FQNEAQ. Between the trimmed V and J ends, which lost 3 bases and 2 bases, there was a span of 7 bases. This CDR3 contains 13 residues. The CDR3 bases are TGTGCCAGCAGCTTGACAGTAAACTATGGCTACACCTTC. Amino acid sequence: CASSLTVNYGYTF.

This clone was counted a few times. The chain has TRBV6-1 and TRBJ1-2, with no clear D. The ends were cut back, 2 bases at V and 4 bases at J, with 14 bases in the middle. The germline gives CDR1 MNHNS, CDR2 SASEGT. This CDR3 contains 15 residues. The CDR3 sequence: CASSETAETFYGYTF. DNA for the CDR3: TGTGCCAGCAGTGAAACGGCGGAAACGTTCTATGGCTACACCTTC.

DNA for the CDR3: TGTGCCAGCAGGACCGGGACAGCGGATTATGGCTACACCTTC. It is translated as CASRTGTADYGYTF. The gene calls are TRBV2 and TRBJ1-2; 7 bases align to TRBD1. There are 14 residues in the CDR3. The V and J ends lost 6 bases and 5 bases, in that order; junction bases with no gene match: 9. Germline V CDR1 and CDR2: SNHLY, FYNNEI.

This clone was detected only a few times. The genes are TRBV28 and TRBJ2-7; D might be TRBD2 (6 bases). CDR1 is MDHEN and CDR2 is SYDVKM in the germline V gene. Trimming took off 6 bases at V and 3 bases at J, with 9 bases between the two ends. The CDR3 contains 12 residues. The CDR3 sequence is CASSSGGYEQYF. The DNA for the CDR3 is TGTGCCAGCAGCTCCGGGGGCTACGAGCAGTACTTC.

This chain connects TRBV7-9 to TRBJ1-3; the D is unclear. Trimming removed 3 bases at V and 0 bases at J, with 9 bases between. CDR3 length: 15 residues. Germline-derived CDR1 and CDR2 are SEHNR and FQNEAQ (reference sequence). This CDR3 reads CASSLSLNSGNTIYF. The DNA for the CDR3 is TGTGCCAGCAGCTTGAGCCTGAACTCTGGAAACACCATATATTTT.

The chain has TRBV5-1 and TRBJ2-7; D might be TRBD2 (5 bases). Germline-derived CDR1 and CDR2 are SGHRS and YFSETQ. The length of the CDR3 is 13 residues. V was clipped by 7 bases and J by 1 base, with 12 bases between them. In DNA form, the CDR3 reads TGCGCCAGCGCAAAGAGGGAATCCTACGAGCAGTACTTC. Its translation is CASAKRESYEQYF.

The rearrangement joins TRBV5-1 to TRBJ1-2; no firm D call. This CDR3 is 12 amino acids long. V was trimmed by 3 bases and J by 8 bases, leaving 11 bases between them. Germline assignment: CDR1 SGHRS and CDR2 YFSETQ. In nucleotides, the CDR3 is TGCGCCAGCAGCTCGTTCCCAGAAGGCTACACCTTC. This gives the protein CASSSFPEGYTF. Filled out from reference TRBV5-1 and TRBJ1-2, the complete variable domain reads KAGVTQTPRYLIKTRGQQVTLSCSPISGHRSVSWYQQTPGQGLQFLFEYFSETQRNKGNFPGRFSGRQFSNSRSEMNVSTLELGDSALYLCASSSFPEGYTFGSGTRLTVV.

The chain is built from TRBV28 and TRBJ1-4; D is unclear. Germline V CDR1 and CDR2: MDHEN, SYDVKM. The CDR3 has 14 amino acids. Trimming pared 5 bases from V and 7 bases from J, leaving 14 bases between. In nucleotides, the CDR3 is TGTGCCAGCAGTCCGGAAGGGTGGGTTGAAAAACTGTTTTTT. This encodes CASSPEGWVEKLFF.

The V and J genes are TRBV18 and TRBJ1-2, with 9 positions matching TRBD1. CDR1 is KGHSH, CDR2 LQKENI, per germline. The CDR3 length is 16 residues. V shed 4 bases, J shed 2 bases, and the junction held 8 bases outside the gene matches. CDR3 DNA sequence: TGTGCCAGCTCACTAACAGGGGGCCCCCCCAACTATGGCTACACCTTC. It codes for CASSLTGGPPNYGYTF.

This clone was seen once. The rearrangement links TRBV6-6 to TRBJ2-1; 9 nucleotides match TRBD2. Germline V CDR1 and CDR2: MNHNY, SVGAGI (reference sequence). V shed 5 bases, J shed 0 bases, and the junction held 2 bases outside the gene matches. This CDR3 has 15 amino acids. The CDR3 region has the DNA TGTGCCAGCAGTGCAGCGGGGGGCTCCTACAATGAGCAGTTCTTC. It yields the protein CASSAAGGSYNEQFF.

The chain links TRBV19 to TRBJ1-5, with D maybe TRBD1 (6 bases). The germline V gene encodes CDR1 LNHDA and CDR2 SQIVND (reference sequence). V shed 7 bases and J shed 4 bases, with 11 bases lying between them. The length of the CDR3 is 13 residues. The CDR3 DNA is TGTGCCAGTATTGGCACAGGGAATCAGCCCCAGCATTTT. This translates into CASIGTGNQPQHF.

The chain links TRBV6-1 to TRBJ2-4; 7 bases fit TRBD1. Trimming took 2 bases from V and 2 from J; bases not matched to a gene: 9. From germline, CDR1 is MNHNS and CDR2 SASEGT. This CDR3 contains 17 residues. The CDR3 DNA reads as TGTGCCAGCAGTGAACTTTGGGGACAGACAACCAAAAACATTCAGTACTTC. It codes for CASSELWGQTTKNIQYF.

This chain uses TRBV6-6 with TRBJ2-5, with D uncertain. V lost 0 bases, J lost 5 bases, and 4 bases lay in between. The CDR3 consists of 12 residues. Germline CDR1 and CDR2: MNHNY and SVGAGI (reference sequence). The CDR3 sequence: CASSYSRETQYF. The CDR3, as DNA: TGTGCCAGCAGTTACTCCCGGGAGACCCAGTACTTC.

This clone has more than one count but fewer than ten. The chain recombines TRBV4-2 with TRBJ2-3; 11 bases align to TRBD2. V lost 2 bases and J lost 2; bases outside the gene matches: 6. The CDR3 spans 17 residues. The germline V gene encodes CDR1 LGHNA and CDR2 YNFKEQ. The chain's CDR3 is CASSQRLAGGATDTQYF. CDR3 nucleotides: TGTGCCAGCAGCCAAAGGCTAGCGGGGGGTGCCACAGATACGCAGTATTTT.